A single sample is the source of the 30 T cell receptor beta chains below, sequenced in a study of identifying expanded T cells in peripheral blood. TCRdb's table, derived via immunoSEQ multiplex PCR, lists solely in-frame clones and lacks some. The sample yields 100,000 to 150,000 clones, 75% to 90% seen once. Material: blood. The receptor source for this set is a person between 18 and 75 years old in good health.

A single count supports this clone. V gene TRBV20-1 combines with J gene TRBJ1-2; D unresolved. Trimming took 6 bases from V and 9 from J, leaving 11 bases between them. The CDR3 runs 10 residues. Germline-derived CDR1 and CDR2 are DFQATT and SNEGSKA (reference sequence). CDR3 sequence: CSAKGGRYTF. In DNA, the CDR3 is TGCAGTGCAAAGGGAGGGCGCTACACCTTC.

This clone was picked up one time. The chain carries TRBV4-1 and TRBJ2-5; no firm D call. V gave up 2 bases and J gave up 1 base, with 8 bases separating them. Germline V CDR1 and CDR2: MGHRA, YSYEKL. CDR3 size: 14 residues. CDR3 sequence: CASSQLQSQETQYF. CDR3 sequence (DNA): TGCGCCAGCAGCCAATTACAGAGCCAAGAGACCCAGTACTTC.

This chain links TRBV7-8 with TRBJ1-5; D perhaps matches TRBD1 (6 bases). This CDR3 spans 13 amino acids. Germline CDR1 is SGHVS and CDR2 is FQNEAQ. The V gene lost 7 bases and the J gene lost 4 bases, with 11 bases spanning the gap. The CDR3 is CASTRGGNQPQHF. CDR3 sequence (DNA): TGTGCCAGCACCAGAGGGGGGAATCAGCCCCAGCATTTT.

The chain combines TRBV6-5 with TRBJ1-2; no firm D call. Germline V gene sequence: CDR1 MNHEY, CDR2 SVGAGI. CDR3 length: 13 residues. V dropped 5 bases and J dropped 3 bases, with 10 bases sitting between them. DNA of the CDR3: TGTGCCAGCAGTACCGGAAACCACTATGGCTACACCTTC. As protein: CASSTGNHYGYTF.

The J gene is TRBJ2-3, the V gene TRBV9; D possibly corresponds to TRBD2 (5 bases). The CDR3 totals 18 residues. Germline-derived CDR1 and CDR2 are SGDLS and YYNGEE. V was clipped by 0 bases and J by 3 bases, with 20 bases between them. The CDR3: CASSVEALRGLKTDTQYF. The CDR3 DNA reads TGTGCCAGCAGCGTAGAAGCTCTTCGGGGTCTTAAAACAGATACGCAGTATTTT.

Here the CDR3 reads CASSGSRQGNTIYF. CDR3 nucleotides: TGTGCCAGCTCCGGTAGTAGACAGGGAAACACCATATATTTT. V and J are TRBV6-5 and TRBJ1-3; tentative D call: TRBD1 (5 bases). The CDR3 runs to 14 residues. V lost 8 bases to trimming and J lost 4 bases, with 15 bases between them. Germline CDR1 reads MNHEY; CDR2 reads SVGAGI.

The J gene is TRBJ2-7, the V gene TRBV5-6, with 7 positions matching TRBD1. The CDR3 is 15 amino acids. Germline CDR1 reads SGHDT; CDR2 reads YYEEEE. Trimming cost V 4 bases and J 9 bases; bases outside gene matches: 16. CDR3 in amino acids: CASSLRQGISRGQYF. CDR3 in DNA: TGTGCCAGCAGCCTTAGACAGGGAATCAGCCGGGGGCAGTACTTC.

The chain couples TRBV6-5 to TRBJ1-2; TRBD1 aligns across 7 bases. Germline V gene lookup returns CDR1 MNHEY and CDR2 SVGAGI. This CDR3 has 13 amino acids. The J segment lost 4 bases and the V segment lost 6 bases, leaving 5 bases of the junction unmatched. DNA of the CDR3: TGTGCCAGCAGGGAGACAGGGTCCTATGGCTACACCTTC. Protein product: CASRETGSYGYTF.

CDR3 region: CASSLMKAHTEAFF. The CDR3 DNA follows: TGTGCCAGCAGCTTAATGAAGGCCCACACTGAAGCTTTCTTT. This rearrangement joins TRBV7-2 to TRBJ1-1, with D uncertain. Germline CDR1 is SGHTA and CDR2 is FQGNSA. This CDR3 has 14 amino acids. V was trimmed by 2 bases and J by 3 bases, leaving 10 bases between them.

This chain joins TRBV4-3 and TRBJ1-6; TRBD1 agrees at 8 bases. The V gene end was trimmed by 1 base and the J gene end by 10 bases; junction bases not matched to a gene: 3. The length of the CDR3 is 14 residues. The germline gives CDR1 LGHNA, CDR2 YSLEER. CDR3 nucleotides: TGCGCCAGCAGCCAAGCTACAGGGGGATCACCCCTCCACTTT. This codes for CASSQATGGSPLHF.

This clone was detected once. The V gene is TRBV11-2, the J gene TRBJ1-2, with D possibly matching TRBD1 (5 bases). V was shortened by 3 bases and J by 7 bases, with 15 bases between the two germline ends. Looked up from germline, CDR1 is SGHAT and CDR2 is FQNNGV. The CDR3 extends over 14 amino acids. In nucleotides, the CDR3 is TGTGCCAGCAGCTTGGGGGGTTCGTTTAGTGGCTACACCTTC. Residues: CASSLGGSFSGYTF.

This sequence joins TRBV6-1 and TRBJ1-1; a possible D gene is TRBD1 (5 bases). CDR1 is MNHNS, CDR2 SASEGT, per germline. The CDR3 runs 14 residues. Trimming took 2 bases from V and 3 from J, leaving 10 bases between them. The CDR3 region is CASSEPRVHTEAFF. CDR3 nucleotide sequence: TGTGCCAGCAGTGAACCCAGGGTGCACACTGAAGCTTTCTTT.

V is TRBV7-9 and J is TRBJ2-1; possibly TRBD2 for D (6 bases). V lost 11 bases, J lost 0 bases, and 11 bases lay in between. From germline, CDR1 is SEHNR and CDR2 FQNEAQ (reference sequence). The CDR3 loop spans 13 amino acids. The CDR3, as DNA: TGTGCCCACTCCGGGAGCTCCTACAATGAGCAGTTCTTC. Its translation is CAHSGSSYNEQFF.

The chain has TRBV11-3 and TRBJ1-1, with D hard to call. The CDR3 contains 13 residues. The germline V gene encodes CDR1 SGHNT and CDR2 YENEEA. Trimming shortened V by 5 bases and J by 0 bases, and 7 bases separated the two germline ends. CDR3 DNA sequence: TGTGCCAGCAGCACGCACTTGAACACTGAAGCTTTCTTT. It yields the protein CASSTHLNTEAFF. The full variable domain, in which reference TRBV11-3 and TRBJ1-1 provide the parts outside the CDR3, is EAGVVQSPRYKIIEKKQPVAFWCNPISGHNTLYWYLQNLGQGPELLIRYENEEAVDDSQLPKDRFSAERLKGVDSTLKIQPAELGDSAVYLCASSTHLNTEAFFGQGTRLTVV.

The chain employs TRBV12-5 and TRBJ1-2; D ambiguous. Germline CDR1 reads LGHNT; CDR2 reads FRNRAP. Trimming shortened V by 7 bases and J by 3 bases, and 9 bases separated the two germline ends. The CDR3 is 12 amino acids. The CDR3 DNA reads TGTGCTAGTGCCCGGGATTACTATGGCTACACCTTC. It specifies CASARDYYGYTF.

This clone was seen just once. The DNA of the CDR3 is TGTGCCAGCAGCTTGTTGGGGACCCAGTACTTC. Amino acid sequence: CASSLLGTQYF. The chain couples TRBV11-2 to TRBJ2-5; D remains unclear. The CDR3 runs to 11 residues. The V and J ends lost 3 bases and 7 bases respectively, with 6 bases between them. Germline-derived CDR1 and CDR2 are SGHAT and FQNNGV.

This clone was counted between two and nine times. The genes are TRBV13 and TRBJ1-6; perhaps TRBD1 as D (5 bases). The CDR3 has 17 amino acids. V was shortened by 2 bases and J by 6 bases, with 17 bases between the two germline ends. Germline CDR1 and CDR2: PRHDT and FYEKMQ (reference sequence). CDR3 sequence: CASSLLPRQFSNSPLHF. The CDR3 coding sequence is TGTGCCAGCAGCTTACTCCCGAGACAGTTTTCTAATTCACCCCTCCACTTT. Filled out from reference TRBV13 and TRBJ1-6, the complete variable domain reads AAGVIQSPRHLIKEKRETATLKCYPIPRHDTVYWYQQGPGQDPQFLISFYEKMQSDKGSIPDRFSAQQFSDYHSELNMSSLELGDSALYFCASSLLPRQFSNSPLHFGNGTRLTVT.

This clone showed up just a few times. The chain employs TRBV5-4 and TRBJ1-2; tentative D call: TRBD1 (5 bases). The CDR3 sequence is 12 residues long. The V end was cut by 4 bases, the J end by 4 bases, with 8 bases between. The germline gives CDR1 SGHNT, CDR2 YYREEE (reference sequence). The CDR3 loop is CASSPDTYGYTF. The CDR3 DNA reads as TGTGCCAGCAGCCCGGACACCTATGGCTACACCTTC.

This clone has a handful of counts. DNA for the CDR3: TGTGCCAGCAGCTTAGGTTCAAGGTGGAAGAATGAGCAGTTCTTC. It encodes CASSLGSRWKNEQFF. The rearrangement links TRBV7-2 to TRBJ2-1; D uncertain. The V and J ends lost 1 base and 7 bases respectively, with 14 bases between them. CDR3 length: 15 residues. The germline V gene has CDR1 SGHTA and CDR2 FQGNSA.

The V gene is TRBV7-2, the J gene TRBJ1-5; D is unclear. The CDR3 is made up of 11 amino acids. The V end was cut by 7 bases, the J end by 6 bases, with 7 bases between. Germline assignment: CDR1 SGHTA and CDR2 FQGNSA. The CDR3 nucleotides are TGTGCCAGCAAGGCCGGTCAGCCCCAGCATTTT. It is translated as CASKAGQPQHF.

This chain connects TRBV25-1 to TRBJ2-1; TRBD2 aligns across 7 bases. Germline-derived CDR1 and CDR2 are MGHDK and SYGVNS. V gave up 8 bases and J gave up 2 bases; unmatched junction bases: 3. The CDR3 runs 13 residues. The chain's CDR3 is CASGLGAYNEQFF. In DNA form, the CDR3 reads TGTGCCAGCGGACTAGGTGCCTACAATGAGCAGTTCTTC.

The chain recombines TRBV7-8 with TRBJ2-3; no clear D. The CDR3 is 11 residues long. V shed 0 bases and J shed 5 bases, with 0 bases lying between them. The V gene's germline CDR1 is SGHVS and CDR2 FQNEAQ. Here the CDR3 reads CASSLADTQYF. The CDR3 coding sequence is TGTGCCAGCAGCTTAGCAGATACGCAGTATTTT.

V usage is TRBV19 and J usage is TRBJ1-1; D call uncertain. Germline CDR1 reads LNHDA; CDR2 reads SQIVND (reference sequence). The CDR3 runs 14 residues. Deletions cut 3 bases from V and 1 base from J, with 9 bases between. In nucleotides, the CDR3 is TGTGCCAGTAGTATTTTGATTGGGAACACTGAAGCTTTCTTT. Its translation: CASSILIGNTEAFF.

The chain joins TRBV6-6 to TRBJ1-2; D may be TRBD1 (5 bases). This CDR3 region has 15 residues. The V end lost 2 bases, the J end lost 4 bases, and 14 bases lay between the germline ends. CDR1 and CDR2 from the germline V gene are MNHNY and SVGAGI (reference sequence). The CDR3 protein is CASSYEGRGVYGYTF. The DNA for the CDR3 is TGTGCCAGCAGTTACGAGGGCCGGGGCGTCTATGGCTACACCTTC.

The rearrangement links TRBV4-1 to TRBJ2-7, with 7 bases that match TRBD1. Trimming at V came to 4 bases and at J to 4 bases, leaving 10 bases not matched to a gene. The CDR3 runs 15 residues. CDR1 is MGHRA, CDR2 YSYEKL, per germline. This chain's CDR3 is CASSPPGQWGYEQYF. CDR3 nucleotides: TGCGCCAGCAGCCCCCCGGGACAGTGGGGTTACGAGCAGTACTTC.

The genes are TRBV5-1 and TRBJ2-1; 9 bases align to TRBD1. Per germline, CDR1 SGHRS and CDR2 YFSETQ. Trimming took 4 bases from V and 8 from J; bases not matched to a gene: 13. CDR3 size: 16 residues. CDR3 in amino acids: CASSPRAGTGYDEQFF. The CDR3 nucleotides read TGCGCCAGCAGCCCCCGGGCCGGGACAGGGTACGATGAGCAGTTCTTC. Full variable domain (missing parts from reference TRBV5-1 and TRBJ2-1): KAGVTQTPRYLIKTRGQQVTLSCSPISGHRSVSWYQQTPGQGLQFLFEYFSETQRNKGNFPGRFSGRQFSNSRSEMNVSTLELGDSALYLCASSPRAGTGYDEQFFGPGTRLTVL.

This sequence joins TRBV30 and TRBJ1-1, with D maybe TRBD1 (5 bases). The CDR3 is made up of 12 amino acids. Germline V gives CDR1 GTSNPN, CDR2 SVGIG (reference sequence). V lost 0 bases to trimming and J lost 6 bases, with 8 bases between them. CDR3 in DNA: TGTGCCTGGAGTGTACGGGACGCTGAAGCTTTCTTT. Its protein product is CAWSVRDAEAFF.

This clone was seen once. The chain uses TRBV5-4 and TRBJ1-6; 9 bases map to TRBD1. Germline values: CDR1 SGHNT, CDR2 YYREEE (reference sequence). With V trimmed by 2 bases and J by 0 bases, 12 bases remained unmatched. The CDR3 length is 20 residues. The CDR3 loop is CASSLSGGTGISSYNSPLHF. CDR3 bases: TGTGCCAGCAGCTTAAGTGGCGGGACAGGGATTTCCTCCTATAATTCACCCCTCCACTTT.

This clone appeared a few times. The V gene is TRBV7-9, the J gene TRBJ1-1; D gene unclear. This CDR3 region has 14 residues. Germline values: CDR1 SEHNR, CDR2 FQNEAQ (reference sequence). Trimming took off 0 bases at V and 1 base at J, with 6 bases between the two ends. The DNA for the CDR3 is TGTGCCAGCAGCTTAGCGGTGCAGAACACTGAAGCTTTCTTT. The encoded protein is CASSLAVQNTEAFF.

The rearrangement joins TRBV10-3 to TRBJ2-3; perhaps TRBD2 as D (7 bases). The CDR3 has 15 residues. Looked up from germline, CDR1 is ENHRY and CDR2 is SYGVKD. Trimming took 8 bases from V and 0 from J, leaving 15 bases between them. The CDR3 nucleotides are TGTGCCATCGGAGGGGGGGGCATTAGCACAGATACGCAGTATTTT. It translates to CAIGGGGISTDTQYF.